This T cell receptor (beta chain) was obtained from a study of shared clonotypes between healthy human individuals. The method was immunoSEQ multiplex PCR; TCRdb's version includes in-frame clones alone and lacks a portion of them. The sample yields 2 million to 2.5 million clones, approximately 95% seen once. CD4+ cell separation produced CD45RA+ naive and CD45RA-negative memory subsets. The CDR3 extends over 12 amino acids. CDR1 SNHLY and CDR2 FYNNEI come from the germline V gene. The V gene lost 6 bases and the J gene lost 4 bases, with 9 bases spanning the gap. The sequenced sample was naive CD4+ T cells from PBMCs. Specified subset: CD45RA+ positively selected. The TCR originated in a young man in good health. Some clones in this sample may be carry-over from other donors' samples. This rearrangement joins TRBV2 to TRBJ1-1; D gene unclear. The CDR3 loop is CASRSLSTEAFF. The CDR3 DNA reads TGTGCCAGCAGAAGTTTAAGCACTGAAGCTTTCTTT.